Given below is one T cell receptor beta chain in context. V dropped 6 bases and J dropped 5 bases, with 8 bases sitting between them. The CDR3 runs to 10 residues. Germline-derived CDR1 and CDR2 are DFQATT and SNEGSKA (reference sequence). This record comes from a study of shared clonotypes between healthy human individuals. Method: immunoSEQ multiplex PCR; TCRdb's copy keeps in-frame clones and lacks some. Of about 1.1 million clones listed, about 72% are singletons. This TCR derives from a young man in good health. Some clones in this sample may be carry-over from other donors' samples. Source material: memory CD4+ T cells from PBMCs. As for subset: CD45RA-negative fraction. This chain connects TRBV20-1 to TRBJ2-7; no definite D call. The CDR3 here is CSAPANEQYF. CDR3 DNA: TGCAGTGCCCCAGCGAACGAGCAGTACTTC.